This T cell receptor beta chain was sequenced during a study of technical replicates of blood from a few donors. The method was immunoSEQ multiplex PCR; TCRdb's version includes in-frame clones alone and lacks a portion of them. The table lists around 80,000 clones, roughly 98% of them singletons. The origin of this receptor is a human donor in good health. Sequencing input: T cells isolated from PBMCs.

CDR3 in DNA: TGTGCCACCAGCAGAGACGGCTACGAGCAGTACTTC. Its protein is CATSRDGYEQYF. The chain recombines TRBV15 with TRBJ2-7; D ambiguous. The CDR3 loop spans 12 amino acids. From germline, CDR1 is LNHNV and CDR2 YYDKDF (reference sequence). V dropped 0 bases and J dropped 3 bases, with 3 bases sitting between them.